A single sample is the source of the 10 T cell receptor beta chains below, sequenced in a study of PD-L1 blockade in urothelial cancer. Assay used: immunoSEQ multiplex PCR; TCRdb lists only in-frame clones, some missing. The sample has roughly 29,000 clones; roughly 80% are singletons. Specimen: PBMCs, collected around atezolizumab (anti-PD-L1) treatment. The receptors here all came from a middle-aged man with urothelial cancer.

This clone was observed a single time. The V call is TRBV15, the J call TRBJ2-1; 10 positions agree with TRBD1. Trimming took 1 base from V and 3 from J; bases not matched to a gene: 0. Germline V gene sequence: CDR1 LNHNV, CDR2 YYDKDF (reference sequence). CDR3 length: 15 amino acids. The CDR3 loop reads CATSRGTGGYNEQFF. CDR3 sequence (DNA): TGTGCCACCAGCAGAGGGACAGGGGGCTACAATGAGCAGTTCTTC.

The rearrangement uses TRBV27 and TRBJ1-4; D unresolved. Trimming cost V 6 bases and J 4 bases, with 15 bases left between them. Per germline, CDR1 MNHEY and CDR2 SMNVEV (reference sequence). This CDR3 spans 15 amino acids. The CDR3 DNA reads TGTGCCAGCAGAGTTTCCGCGTCCTTTAATGAAAAACTGTTTTTT. Translating gives CASRVSASFNEKLFF.

This chain uses TRBV19 with TRBJ1-6; D remains ambiguous. V dropped 3 bases and J dropped 10 bases, with 16 bases sitting between them. CDR3 length: 15 amino acids. Germline assignment: CDR1 LNHDA and CDR2 SQIVND (reference sequence). In DNA form, the CDR3 reads TGTGCCAGTAGTATTGGGAACCTAGCGGCATCACCCCTCCACTTT. This encodes CASSIGNLAASPLHF.

The chain uses TRBV18 and TRBJ1-2; 7 nucleotides align to TRBD1. Germline CDR1 reads KGHSH; CDR2 reads LQKENI. The trim removed 3 bases at V and 0 bases at J, leaving 10 bases unmatched. This CDR3 is 17 amino acids long. The CDR3 DNA sequence: TGTGCCAGCTCACCCCGCCCGGGACAGACGTCTAACTATGGCTACACCTTC. It specifies CASSPRPGQTSNYGYTF.

This clone was seen just once. The chain couples TRBV27 to TRBJ2-7; perhaps TRBD1 as D (6 bases). V shed 6 bases and J shed 0 bases, with 12 bases lying between them. This CDR3 spans 14 amino acids. The V gene's germline CDR1 is MNHEY and CDR2 SMNVEV (reference sequence). The CDR3 nucleotides are TGTGCCAGCAGCTGGGGGCCTAGCTCCTACGAGCAGTACTTC. It encodes CASSWGPSSYEQYF.

The J gene is TRBJ2-1, the V gene TRBV5-4, with TRBD2 matching 15 bases. Germline V gene data show CDR1 as SGHNT and CDR2 as YYREEE (reference sequence). J lost 10 bases, V lost 5 bases, and 10 bases had no gene match. CDR3 length: 16 residues. CDR3 in DNA: TGTGCCAGCAGTCCTGGGACTAGCGGGGGGCCGGAAGAGCAGTTCTTC. This translates into CASSPGTSGGPEEQFF. The full variable domain, in which reference TRBV5-4 and TRBJ2-1 provide the parts outside the CDR3, is ETGVTQSPTHLIKTRGQQVTLRCSSQSGHNTVSWYQQALGQGPQFIFQYYREEENGRGNFPPRFSGLQFPNYSSELNVNALELDDSALYLCASSPGTSGGPEEQFFGPGTRLTVL.

This rearrangement joins TRBV7-9 to TRBJ1-5, with D possibly TRBD1 on 6 matching bases. The CDR3 loop spans 15 amino acids. Per the germline V gene, CDR1 is SEHNR and CDR2 is FQNEAQ (reference sequence). The V end was cut by 0 bases, the J end by 3 bases, with 9 bases between. The DNA of the CDR3 is TGTGCCAGCAGCTTAGCGGGGGCCAACAATCAGCCCCAGCATTTT. It codes for CASSLAGANNQPQHF.

The chain combines TRBV5-4 with TRBJ2-7; 12 bases are shared with TRBD2. The V gene's germline CDR1 is SGHNT and CDR2 YYREEE (reference sequence). J was trimmed by 7 bases and V by 3 bases; bases with no gene match: 8. The CDR3 is made up of 15 amino acids. CDR3 sequence reads: CASSWEMTSGGEQYV. The CDR3, as DNA: TGTGCCAGCAGCTGGGAAATGACTAGCGGGGGAGAGCAGTACGTC.

This clone has only a few counts. V usage is TRBV28 and J usage is TRBJ1-2; no reliable D call. The CDR3 is 12 amino acids. The V end lost 3 bases, the J end lost 4 bases, and 6 bases lay between the germline ends. Germline CDR1 MDHEN, CDR2 SYDVKM. The CDR3 bases are TGTGCCAGCAGTTTGGGCGTCTATGGCTACACCTTC. Residues: CASSLGVYGYTF.

V and J are TRBV5-4 and TRBJ1-1; D remains unclear. V was trimmed by 9 bases and J by 4 bases, leaving 16 bases between them. This CDR3 has 13 residues. Germline values: CDR1 SGHNT, CDR2 YYREEE (reference sequence). This CDR3 is CATPGVRGTEAFF. The CDR3 nucleotides are TGTGCCACCCCCGGGGTTCGGGGCACTGAAGCTTTCTTT.